This entry is about one T cell receptor beta chain. Antigen: not known. This record comes from a study of T-cell memory formation after mild COVID-19. At the level of the study: The two donors had largely donor-specific TCR clusters. Study findings and constraints: Researchers found some responding clones in pre-infection memory, a sign that cross-reactive memory joined.

V trimming: 0 bases; J trimming: 9 bases; junction bases outside the gene matches: 11. Germline-derived CDR1 and CDR2 are MNHEY and SVGEGT. The CDR3 covers 16 residues. Each CDR3 protein is one row after TCRdb ran MiXCR on the 5' RACE reads. The sample shows some 150,000 distinct CDR3 sequences, 6% to 6.5% of them seen only once. The material sequenced was PBMCs or a T cell subset sorted from them (not recorded which). The J gene is TRBJ2-5, the V gene TRBV6-2 or TRBV6-3; TRBD2 matches at 9 bases. The TCR originated in an adult woman who had mild COVID-19 (a few samples of this study predate the infection). Cell type and time point are not known. The CDR3 DNA is TGTGCCAGCAGTTACTCGAGCGGGGGGACACATTCGGCCCAGTACTTC. It is translated as CASSYSSGGTHSAQYF.